One and the same sample provided the 27 T cell receptor beta chains below, sequenced in a study of Ad26.COV2.S vaccination and SARS-CoV-2 variants. Clones were sequenced by immunoSEQ multiplex PCR, and TCRdb holds only the in-frame ones, with some missing. Seen here are just over 350,000 clones, about 90% observed once, and the top ten hold 3% to 5%. The source was peripheral blood, collected after recovery from COVID-19. These receptors all come from a human donor who had recovered from COVID-19.

The DNA of the CDR3 is TGTGCCAGCAGCTTGGGGGGGGGCTGGGACACTGAAGCTTTCTTT. This sequence encodes CASSLGGGWDTEAFF. The gene calls are TRBV5-4 and TRBJ1-1, with D tentatively TRBD1 (6 bases). Trimming cost V 0 bases and J 3 bases, with 12 bases left between them. This CDR3 has 15 amino acids. CDR1 is SGHNT, CDR2 YYREEE, per germline (reference sequence).

This chain joins TRBV5-1 and TRBJ2-5; 12 nucleotides line up with TRBD1. The germline gives CDR1 SGHRS, CDR2 YFSETQ. The CDR3 totals 15 residues. V was pared by 4 bases and J by 5 bases, with 6 bases of the junction left unmatched. The DNA for the CDR3 is TGCGCCAGCAGCCCCGGGACAGGGGGCCCGGAGACCCAGTACTTC. Protein product: CASSPGTGGPETQYF.

The rearrangement uses TRBV27 and TRBJ1-5; no definite D call. CDR1 and CDR2 from the germline V gene are MNHEY and SMNVEV (reference sequence). The CDR3 consists of 13 residues. The V end was cut by 0 bases, the J end by 11 bases, with 11 bases between. Here the CDR3 reads CASSLSGNVAQHF. CDR3 DNA sequence: TGTGCCAGCAGTTTATCAGGGAATGTAGCCCAGCATTTT.

The J gene is TRBJ1-2, the V gene TRBV9; a possible D gene is TRBD1 (6 bases). The ends were cut back, 0 bases at V and 4 bases at J, with 13 bases in the middle. The CDR3 totals 15 residues. Germline assignment: CDR1 SGDLS and CDR2 YYNGEE. In nucleotides, the CDR3 is TGTGCCAGCAGCGTAGCTCCACAGGGCTCCTATGGCTACACCTTC. Translating it yields CASSVAPQGSYGYTF.

The rearrangement links TRBV6-5 to TRBJ1-2; D not resolved. Germline V CDR1 and CDR2: MNHEY, SVGAGI. The CDR3 has 14 amino acids. Between the trimmed V and J ends, which lost 5 bases and 6 bases, there was a span of 16 bases. The CDR3 sequence is CASSLVPEGHGYTF. In DNA, the CDR3 is TGTGCCAGCAGTCTCGTACCCGAGGGCCATGGCTACACCTTC.

The V and J genes are TRBV28 and TRBJ1-4, with 8 bases aligning to TRBD1. The V segment lost 5 bases and the J segment 8 bases; nucleotides outside the gene matches: 16. The CDR3 runs 17 residues. Germline CDR1 reads MDHEN; CDR2 reads SYDVKM. CDR3 nucleotide sequence: TGTGCCAGCAGTACCCCCCTGGGCAGGGGGCAGGGGGAAAAACTGTTTTTT. Translation: CASSTPLGRGQGEKLFF.

The genes are TRBV12-3 or TRBV12-4 and TRBJ2-7; TRBD1 matches at 9 bases. Germline trimming cut 6 bases from V and 7 bases from J; bases unmatched to any gene: 7. This CDR3 contains 13 residues. The CDR3 reads CASSLGTGREQYF. CDR3 DNA: TGTGCCAGCAGCCTCGGGACAGGGCGGGAGCAGTACTTC.

J is TRBJ1-2 and V is TRBV19, with D maybe TRBD1 (5 bases). The CDR3 length is 13 residues. CDR1 is LNHDA, CDR2 SQIVND, per germline (reference sequence). V gave up 9 bases and J gave up 4 bases, with 15 bases separating them. Here the CDR3 reads CASSPQDGYGYTF. The CDR3, as DNA: TGTGCCAGCTCCCCACAGGACGGCTATGGCTACACCTTC.

The rearrangement links TRBV9 to TRBJ1-1; D ambiguous. This CDR3 contains 15 residues. With 2 bases removed from V and 6 bases from J, the gap between germline ends came to 17 bases. CDR1 is SGDLS, CDR2 YYNGEE, per germline. The DNA of the CDR3 is TGTGCCAGCAGCGTCGGACTTAGTGGAAGCGCTGAAGCTTTCTTT. This gives the protein CASSVGLSGSAEAFF. Together with reference TRBV9 and TRBJ1-1, the CDR3 gives the full variable domain: DSGVTQTPKHLITATGQRVTLRCSPRSGDLSVYWYQQSLDQGLQFLIQYYNGEERAKGNILERFSAQQFPDLHSELNLSSLELGDSALYFCASSVGLSGSAEAFFGQGTRLTVV.

The chain has TRBV9 and TRBJ1-2; 9 nucleotides line up with TRBD1. The CDR3 totals 15 residues. Germline V gene lookup returns CDR1 SGDLS and CDR2 YYNGEE. V lost 2 bases, J lost 2 bases, and 4 bases stayed unmatched. The CDR3 here is CASSVDRGDNYGYTF. The CDR3 DNA reads as TGTGCCAGCAGCGTCGACAGGGGGGACAACTATGGCTACACCTTC.

This clone appeared once. The rearrangement links TRBV11-2 to TRBJ1-1, with D possibly TRBD1 on 6 matching bases. Trimming cost V 4 bases and J 5 bases, with 17 bases left between them. In germline, CDR1 is SGHAT, CDR2 FQNNGV. There are 15 residues in the CDR3. DNA of the CDR3: TGTGCCAGCAGCTATCAGACAGGAGAGTGGACTGAAGCTTTCTTT. Its protein product is CASSYQTGEWTEAFF.

The gene calls are TRBV7-9 and TRBJ1-2; 7 bases map to TRBD1. With 5 bases clipped from V and 7 bases from J, the junction kept 10 bases outside the gene matches. In germline, CDR1 is SEHNR, CDR2 FQNEAQ (reference sequence). There are 14 residues in the CDR3. The DNA of the CDR3 is TGTGCCAGCAGCGAGGTGACAGGGACAAGTGGCTACACCTTC. It specifies CASSEVTGTSGYTF.

The CDR3 nucleotides read TGTGCCAGGTGGGACACCAGCTCCTATAATTCACCCCTCCACTTT. It is translated as CARWDTSSYNSPLHF. The chain links TRBV5-6 to TRBJ1-6; D perhaps matches TRBD1 (6 bases). This CDR3 has 15 amino acids. Trimming shortened V by 8 bases and J by 0 bases, and 12 bases separated the two germline ends. Germline V gene lookup returns CDR1 SGHDT and CDR2 YYEEEE.

The chain has TRBV6-5 and TRBJ2-1; 7 nucleotides agree with TRBD1. The junction had 4 bases not matched to a gene; V was cut back by 5 bases and J by 3 bases. Germline loops: CDR1 MNHEY, CDR2 SVGAGI. This CDR3 is 14 amino acids long. The CDR3 region is CASSQGTVYNEQFF. CDR3 DNA: TGTGCCAGCAGTCAGGGGACAGTCTACAATGAGCAGTTCTTC.

This chain connects TRBV11-3 to TRBJ2-2; D tentatively fits TRBD1 or TRBD2 (5 bases each). Germline lookup yields CDR1 SGHNT and CDR2 YENEEA. Trimming shortened V by 4 bases and J by 5 bases, and 11 bases separated the two germline ends. There are 14 residues in the CDR3. The CDR3 reads CASSSGTRTGELFF. The DNA of the CDR3 is TGTGCCAGCAGCTCAGGGACCAGAACCGGGGAGCTGTTTTTT. The whole variable domain, filled in from reference TRBV11-3 and TRBJ2-2, reads EAGVVQSPRYKIIEKKQPVAFWCNPISGHNTLYWYLQNLGQGPELLIRYENEEAVDDSQLPKDRFSAERLKGVDSTLKIQPAELGDSAVYLCASSSGTRTGELFFGEGSRLTVL.

This chain connects TRBV27 to TRBJ2-5, with D possibly being TRBD2 (6 bases). The CDR3 is 17 residues long. The germline V gene has CDR1 MNHEY and CDR2 SMNVEV (reference sequence). Between the trimmed V and J ends, which lost 0 bases and 5 bases, there was a span of 19 bases. CDR3 protein: CASSLSVGDSPSETQYF. CDR3 nucleotide sequence: TGTGCCAGCAGTTTATCGGTAGGGGACTCCCCCAGTGAGACCCAGTACTTC.

The chain uses TRBV6-5 and TRBJ1-2; D unclear. V was trimmed by 8 bases and J by 8 bases, leaving 12 bases between them. Germline CDR1 and CDR2: MNHEY and SVGAGI. CDR3 length: 11 amino acids. The DNA for the CDR3 is TGTGCCAGCGGCAGGAGTTACGGCTACACCTTC. Its protein is CASGRSYGYTF.

This clone occurred once. The rearrangement links TRBV5-6 to TRBJ2-7; D gene unclear. The V and J ends lost 4 bases and 3 bases respectively, with 11 bases between them. Germline CDR1 SGHDT, CDR2 YYEEEE. The CDR3 is 13 amino acids. CDR3 in DNA: TGTGCCAGCAGCCCCGGTTTCATCTACGAGCAGTACTTC. Translation gives CASSPGFIYEQYF.

V and J are TRBV15 and TRBJ2-3; 13 nucleotides agree with TRBD2. The V segment lost 3 bases and the J segment 4 bases; nucleotides outside the gene matches: 1. Germline V gene sequence: CDR1 LNHNV, CDR2 YYDKDF (reference sequence). The CDR3 length is 15 residues. The CDR3 coding sequence is TGTGCCACCAGCAGTACTAGCGGGGGGGCAGATACGCAGTATTTT. Amino acids: CATSSTSGGADTQYF.

This sequence joins TRBV11-2 and TRBJ2-7; D tentatively fits TRBD1 or TRBD2 (5 bases each). The ends were cut back, 0 bases at V and 4 bases at J, with 16 bases in the middle. CDR1 SGHAT and CDR2 FQNNGV come from the germline V gene. The CDR3 runs to 16 residues. The CDR3 bases are TGTGCCAGCAGCTTAGATCGGGGACGCAGCCGTTACGAGCAGTACTTC. It yields the protein CASSLDRGRSRYEQYF.

The chain couples TRBV6-5 to TRBJ2-1, with 10 bases that match TRBD2. The V gene's germline CDR1 is MNHEY and CDR2 SVGAGI. The CDR3 spans 14 residues. V was clipped by 8 bases and J by 5 bases; unmatched bases: 6. Here the CDR3 DNA reads TGTGCCAGCTCCGGACTAGCGGCGAACAATGAGCAGTTCTTC. Its translation is CASSGLAANNEQFF.

This chain links TRBV9 with TRBJ2-1; D possibly corresponds to TRBD1 (6 bases). CDR1 and CDR2 (germline): SGDLS, YYNGEE. The CDR3 is 13 amino acids. V dropped 2 bases and J dropped 7 bases, with 10 bases sitting between them. CDR3 DNA: TGTGCCAGCAGCGTTAACAGGGCAAATGAGCAGTTCTTC. It is translated as CASSVNRANEQFF.

About this clone itself: Within the sample, other DNA sequences also encode this same CDR3. The chain recombines TRBV6-5 with TRBJ1-1; D gene unclear. V lost 6 bases and J lost 1, with 6 bases in between. Germline V gene sequence: CDR1 MNHEY, CDR2 SVGAGI. The CDR3 is 12 amino acids. As DNA, the CDR3 is TGTGCCAGCAGCAGGACGAACACTGAAGCTTTCTTT. It translates to CASSRTNTEAFF.

The chain uses TRBV28 and TRBJ2-7, with D hard to call. The germline V and J ends were trimmed by 1 base and 0 bases, with 7 bases remaining between them. Germline CDR1 MDHEN, CDR2 SYDVKM. This CDR3 region has 14 residues. CDR3 region: CASSLLASSYEQYF. The CDR3 nucleotides read TGTGCCAGCAGTTTATTGGCTAGCTCCTACGAGCAGTACTTC.

The chain employs TRBV15 and TRBJ1-2; D uncertain. Trimming took off 5 bases at V and 6 bases at J, with 13 bases between the two ends. From germline, CDR1 is LNHNV and CDR2 YYDKDF (reference sequence). The length of the CDR3 is 13 residues. This CDR3 reads CATSLGPLDGYTF. CDR3 DNA: TGTGCCACCAGCCTCGGACCCCTCGATGGCTACACCTTC. The whole variable domain, filled in from reference TRBV15 and TRBJ1-2, reads DAMVIQNPRYQVTQFGKPVTLSCSQTLNHNVMYWYQQKSSQAPKLLFHYYDKDFNNEADTPDNFQSRRPNTSFCFLDIRSPGLGDTAMYLCATSLGPLDGYTFGSGTRLTVV.

V and J are TRBV9 and TRBJ2-3; 7 bases match TRBD1. Germline trimming cut 3 bases from V and 4 bases from J; bases unmatched to any gene: 2. Germline CDR1 and CDR2: SGDLS and YYNGEE. CDR3 size: 13 residues. CDR3 sequence: CASSAGGADTQYF. The DNA for the CDR3 is TGTGCCAGCAGCGCAGGGGGAGCAGATACGCAGTATTTT.

This sequence joins TRBV11-2 and TRBJ2-5; no clear D gene. The germline CDR1 and CDR2 sequences are SGHAT and FQNNGV. The CDR3 has 12 amino acids. V lost 4 bases to trimming and J lost 5 bases, with 8 bases between them. The chain's CDR3 is CASSWRSETQYF. The CDR3 bases are TGTGCCAGCAGCTGGCGATCGGAGACCCAGTACTTC.